The 16 T cell receptor beta chains below were found in one sample sequenced in a study of T cell responses to AZD1222 COVID-19 vaccine. Method: immunoSEQ multiplex PCR; TCRdb's copy keeps in-frame clones and lacks some. The sample records roughly 130,000 clones, about 90% being singletons. Sequencing used peripheral blood, obtained on day 0 of AZD1222 vaccination. The receptor set was obtained from an adult in good health.

V usage is TRBV7-3 and J usage is TRBJ2-3; TRBD1 matches 7 bases. J lost 7 bases, V lost 5 bases, and 6 bases had no gene match. The germline CDR1 and CDR2 sequences are SGHTA and FQGTGA. The CDR3 consists of 13 residues. The CDR3 protein is CASSGQTGYTQYF. The CDR3, as DNA: TGTGCCAGCAGCGGCCAGACAGGGTATACGCAGTATTTT.

The genes are TRBV7-9 and TRBJ1-2; 8 nucleotides line up with TRBD1. The trim removed 2 bases at V and 7 bases at J, leaving 3 bases unmatched. Looked up from germline, CDR1 is SEHNR and CDR2 is FQNEAQ (reference sequence). This CDR3 contains 13 residues. CDR3 coding DNA: TGTGCCAGCAGCTTAACAGGGGGTCGTGGCTACACCTTC. Translating it yields CASSLTGGRGYTF. The variable domain in full, with the rest retrieved from reference TRBV7-9 and TRBJ1-2, is DTGVSQNPRHKITKRGQNVTFRCDPISEHNRLYWYRQTLGQGPEFLTYFQNEAQLEKSRLLSDRFSAERPKGSFSTLEIQRTEQGDSAMYLCASSLTGGRGYTFGSGTRLTVV.

The chain employs TRBV6-2 or TRBV6-3 and TRBJ2-7, with D maybe TRBD2 (6 bases). V was trimmed by 4 bases and J by 2 bases, leaving 27 bases between them. From germline, CDR1 is MNHEY and CDR2 SVGEGT. The CDR3 length is 19 residues. In DNA form, the CDR3 reads TGTGCCAGCAGTTTCCCATCTGGGTCGACTAGTTTTCAGGCCTACGAGCAGTACTTC. The encoded protein is CASSFPSGSTSFQAYEQYF.

This chain uses TRBV28 with TRBJ1-6; TRBD1 agrees at 9 bases. CDR3 length: 17 amino acids. Losses at the gene ends were 7 bases for V and 9 bases for J; bases not matched to a gene: 16. Germline V gene data show CDR1 as MDHEN and CDR2 as SYDVKM. The CDR3 nucleotides read TGTGCCAGCACTAATATAGCGGGGACAGGGTCTCGTTCACCCCTCCACTTT. This gives the protein CASTNIAGTGSRSPLHF. The variable domain in full, with the rest retrieved from reference TRBV28 and TRBJ1-6, is DVKVTQSSRYLVKRTGEKVFLECVQDMDHENMFWYRQDPGLGLRLIYFSYDVKMKEKGDIPEGYSVSREKKERFSLILESASTNQTSMYLCASTNIAGTGSRSPLHFGNGTRLTVT.

This chain uses TRBV18 with TRBJ1-2; TRBD1 matches 9 bases. The ends lost 3 bases at V and 3 bases at J; junction bases unmatched: 2. Germline V gene data show CDR1 as KGHSH and CDR2 as LQKENI. The CDR3 is 14 amino acids. The CDR3 sequence: CASSPGQGHYGYTF. For the CDR3, the DNA is TGTGCCAGCTCACCGGGACAGGGACACTATGGCTACACCTTC.

The chain links TRBV3-1 (or the pseudogene TRBV3-2) to TRBJ2-7, with TRBD1 matching over 10 bases. The trim removed 4 bases at V and 7 bases at J, leaving 4 bases unmatched. This CDR3 comprises 13 residues. Germline V lookup: CDR1 LGHDT, CDR2 YNNKEL (reference sequence). The CDR3 loop reads CASSPTGGYEQYF. In DNA, the CDR3 is TGTGCCAGCAGCCCGACAGGGGGCTATGAGCAGTACTTC.

The V and J genes are TRBV9 and TRBJ1-3; 7 nucleotides line up with TRBD1. Germline CDR1 is SGDLS and CDR2 is YYNGEE. The trim removed 3 bases at V and 1 base at J, leaving 10 bases unmatched. The CDR3 is made up of 17 amino acids. This CDR3 is CASSGQGDLLSGNTIYF. The CDR3 bases are TGTGCCAGCAGCGGACAGGGTGATCTACTTTCTGGAAACACCATATATTTT.

V gene TRBV4-3 combines with J gene TRBJ2-7, with 9 positions matching TRBD2. The V segment lost 0 bases and the J segment 2 bases; nucleotides outside the gene matches: 5. Germline V gene lookup returns CDR1 LGHNA and CDR2 YSLEER. This CDR3 is 16 amino acids long. CDR3 amino acids: CASSQESSGTTYEQYF. DNA for the CDR3: TGCGCCAGCAGCCAAGAGTCTAGCGGGACCACCTACGAGCAGTACTTC.

The chain recombines TRBV15 with TRBJ2-7; 14 bases are a match to TRBD2. Germline-derived CDR1 and CDR2 are LNHNV and YYDKDF (reference sequence). V gave up 3 bases and J gave up 7 bases; unmatched junction bases: 11. This CDR3 spans 17 amino acids. CDR3 DNA: TGTGCCACCAGCAGCCTCGGACTAGCGGGAGGCCTGTCTGAGCAGTACTTC. Translated: CATSSLGLAGGLSEQYF. The complete variable domain, with remaining parts taken from reference TRBV15 and TRBJ2-7, reads DAMVIQNPRYQVTQFGKPVTLSCSQTLNHNVMYWYQQKSSQAPKLLFHYYDKDFNNEADTPDNFQSRRPNTSFCFLDIRSPGLGDTAMYLCATSSLGLAGGLSEQYFGPGTRLTVT.

This clone showed up just once. The chain links TRBV14 to TRBJ2-1; 9 nucleotides line up with TRBD2. Germline V CDR1 and CDR2: SGHDN, FVKESK. V lost 1 base to trimming and J lost 8 bases; unmatched junction nucleotides: 6. There are 15 residues in the CDR3. The DNA of the CDR3 is TGTGCCAGCAGCCAAGCCGGACTAGCGATCCATGAGCAGTTCTTC. Translation: CASSQAGLAIHEQFF.

This clone was seen a single time. This sequence joins TRBV13 and TRBJ1-1; D is ambiguous. The germline V gene encodes CDR1 PRHDT and CDR2 FYEKMQ (reference sequence). The length of the CDR3 is 14 residues. Deletions cut 0 bases from V and 1 base from J, with 6 bases between. CDR3 region: CASSLGLQNTEAFF. The CDR3, as DNA: TGTGCCAGCAGCTTAGGCCTACAGAACACTGAAGCTTTCTTT.

The chain combines TRBV7-3 with TRBJ2-3; possibly TRBD1 for D (6 bases). CDR1 is SGHTA, CDR2 FQGTGA, per germline. V was trimmed by 5 bases and J by 6 bases, leaving 18 bases between them. This CDR3 is 15 amino acids long. Here the CDR3 DNA reads TGTGCCAGCAGCCCCACAGGGACCGACTCGGATACGCAGTATTTT. Its translation is CASSPTGTDSDTQYF.

The chain recombines TRBV7-2 with TRBJ1-2; a possible D gene is TRBD1 (5 bases). The CDR3 totals 15 residues. Deletions cut 0 bases from V and 8 bases from J, with 16 bases between. CDR1 and CDR2 (germline): SGHTA, FQGNSA. CDR3: CASSLAIQGAVGYTF. The CDR3 DNA is TGTGCCAGCAGCTTAGCTATTCAGGGCGCGGTGGGCTACACCTTC.

The chain uses TRBV25-1 and TRBJ2-7; D ambiguous. Germline lookup yields CDR1 MGHDK and CDR2 SYGVNS. CDR3 length equals 12 residues. V was pared by 8 bases and J by 2 bases, with 10 bases between. The CDR3 protein is CASAGWAYEQYF. The CDR3 region has the DNA TGTGCCAGCGCCGGATGGGCCTACGAGCAGTACTTC.

V is TRBV7-7 and J is TRBJ2-1, with D perhaps TRBD1 (6 bases). V lost 2 bases and J lost 0, with 8 bases in between. CDR1 SSHAT and CDR2 FNYEAQ come from the germline V gene (reference sequence). CDR3 length: 15 residues. The CDR3 DNA reads TGTGCCAGCAGCTTAACAGGGAGCTCCTACAATGAGCAGTTCTTC. Residues: CASSLTGSSYNEQFF.

This chain links TRBV4-1 with TRBJ2-7; perhaps TRBD2 as D (6 bases). The germline V gene has CDR1 MGHRA and CDR2 YSYEKL. The V end lost 5 bases, the J end lost 0 bases, and 17 bases lay between the germline ends. The CDR3 runs to 16 residues. The DNA for the CDR3 is TGCGCCAGCAGCGACCGTGGGCGGGGAAGCTCCTACGAGCAGTACTTC. Encoded protein: CASSDRGRGSSYEQYF.